This passage covers 10 T cell receptor beta chains from one sample sequenced in a study of response to subunit inactivated influenza vaccine. TCRdb processed the RT-PCR reads anew with MiXCR; each CDR3 protein has one entry. The sample gives more than 400,000 distinct CDR3 sequences, approximately 7.7% of which show up once; about an eighth is in the top ten. Sequences were derived from PBMCs from blood, sampled approximately 25 months after vaccination. Receptors were obtained from a man aged 45 to 75 who received an inactivated influenza vaccine.

This sequence joins TRBV20-1 and TRBJ2-5, with unresolved D. The CDR3 is 14 residues long. The V gene's germline CDR1 is DFQATT and CDR2 SNEGSKA (reference sequence). V was clipped by 3 bases and J by 6 bases, with 17 bases between them. The CDR3 DNA reads TGCAGTGCTAGTATAGCTCTTTCGACGCAGACCCAGTACTTC. The encoded protein is CSASIALSTQTQYF.

This clonotype is medium-sized. This rearrangement joins TRBV29-1 to TRBJ2-3, with D perhaps TRBD1 (6 bases). Germline loops: CDR1 SQVTM, CDR2 ANQGSEA. The CDR3 length is 14 residues. Trimming removed 7 bases from V and 1 base from J, with 15 bases in between. This chain's CDR3 is CSANRDRGTDTQYF. The CDR3 DNA reads TGCAGCGCCAACAGGGATCGAGGCACAGATACGCAGTATTTT.

This clonotype was counted at least ten times. V usage is TRBV3-1 and J usage is TRBJ1-1, with 9 nucleotides matching TRBD1. The junction had 2 bases not matched to a gene; V was cut back by 3 bases and J by 0 bases. CDR1 and CDR2 (germline): LGHDT, YNNKEL (reference sequence). The CDR3 extends over 15 amino acids. The CDR3 DNA reads TGTGCCAGCAGCCAGGACAGGGGTTTGAACACTGAAGCTTTCTTT. It is translated as CASSQDRGLNTEAFF.

The J gene is TRBJ2-3, the V gene TRBV15, with TRBD1 matching 10 bases. V lost 6 bases, J lost 4 bases, and 7 bases stayed unmatched. This CDR3 region has 15 residues. Germline CDR1 and CDR2: LNHNV and YYDKDF (reference sequence). This CDR3 is CATRTGTGDSDTQYF. The CDR3 coding sequence is TGTGCCACCAGAACTGGGACAGGGGATTCAGATACGCAGTATTTT.

The V and J genes are TRBV7-8 and TRBJ1-2; a weak D match, TRBD1 (5 bases). Germline V gene lookup returns CDR1 SGHVS and CDR2 FQNEAQ. The V and J ends lost 1 base and 0 bases respectively, with 9 bases between them. The CDR3 consists of 15 residues. The CDR3: CASSLEDSANYGYTF. As DNA, the CDR3 is TGTGCCAGCAGCTTAGAAGACAGCGCTAACTATGGCTACACCTTC.

This clonotype was detected a few times. V usage is TRBV6-2 or TRBV6-3 and J usage is TRBJ2-1; D not resolved. The CDR3 covers 13 residues. V dropped 6 bases and J dropped 7 bases, with 13 bases sitting between them. Per the germline V gene, CDR1 is MNHEY and CDR2 is SVGEGT. The CDR3 DNA follows: TGTGCCAGCAGCCTGGGGTGGGGTAATGAGCAGTTCTTC. Translated, it gives CASSLGWGNEQFF.

The V call is TRBV29-1, the J call TRBJ2-3, with TRBD1 as a possible D gene (6 bases). The V gene lost 7 bases and the J gene lost 3 bases, with 23 bases spanning the gap. CDR1 is SQVTM and CDR2 is ANQGSEA in the germline V gene. The CDR3 has 16 amino acids. In DNA form, the CDR3 reads TGCAGCGCCCGAAGGGGCTTACAGGGTACGACAGATACGCAGTATTTT. Amino acid sequence: CSARRGLQGTTDTQYF.

This clonotype was picked up a small number of times. The genes are TRBV6-2 or TRBV6-3 and TRBJ2-7; the match to TRBD2 covers 9 bases. The V and J ends lost 7 bases and 2 bases, in that order; junction bases with no gene match: 6. Germline CDR1 MNHEY, CDR2 SVGEGT. This CDR3 region has 14 residues. This chain's CDR3 is CASTLLAGPYEQYF. The CDR3 DNA reads as TGTGCCAGCACCCTTCTAGCGGGACCCTACGAGCAGTACTTC.

The sample holds many counts of this clonotype. V is TRBV20-1 and J is TRBJ1-2, with TRBD1 as a possible D gene (6 bases). Germline V lookup: CDR1 DFQATT, CDR2 SNEGSKA (reference sequence). The CDR3 sequence is 16 residues long. V shed 6 bases and J shed 2 bases, with 22 bases lying between them. CDR3 residues: CSALLGQSQANYGYTF. The CDR3 nucleotides are TGCAGTGCCCTCCTCGGACAGAGCCAGGCGAACTATGGCTACACCTTC.

This clonotype was detected only a few times. The chain has TRBV7-9 and TRBJ2-7; D perhaps matches TRBD1 (5 bases). The V end was cut by 3 bases, the J end by 0 bases, with 15 bases between. Germline CDR1 SEHNR, CDR2 FQNEAQ (reference sequence). The CDR3 consists of 16 residues. CDR3 protein: CASSLVGQASSYEQYF. CDR3 DNA: TGTGCCAGCAGCTTGGTGGGGCAGGCCAGCTCCTACGAGCAGTACTTC.